This T cell receptor beta chain was documented in a study of human T cells and chemical hapten exposure. About the research overall: TCR yields per sample varied mostly from small pooled library volume differences. Study findings and constraints: There was no change with DPC sensitization in TCRs above 1 in 1000 frequency.

Library preparation tagged each individual cDNA molecule with a unique molecular identifier. Per the authors' pipeline: Per sample, the median was 95,638 TCRs, with values from about 24,000 to 680,000. One entry per CDR3 protein, called by TCRdb with MiXCR from the 5' RACE reads. The V and J calls shown here were made by TCRdb, not taken from the authors' results. The sample comprises over 95,000 distinct CDR3 sequences, approximately 20% of which are singletons, and approximately 2.8% rests with the top ten. About this clonotype itself: What it binds is unknown.

Whole blood that had not been fractionated was the source of extracted total RNA. This sequence originates from a human donor in good health.

CDR3 protein: CASSQIGTLDSYEQYF. In nucleotides, the CDR3 is TGTGCCAGCAGCCAGATCGGGACACTAGACTCCTACGAGCAGTACTTC. V is TRBV7-9 and J is TRBJ2-7, with D perhaps matching TRBD1 (6 bases). Trimming removed 5 bases at V and 0 bases at J, with 17 bases between. The V gene's germline CDR1 is SEHNR and CDR2 FQNEAQ (reference sequence). The CDR3 has 16 residues.